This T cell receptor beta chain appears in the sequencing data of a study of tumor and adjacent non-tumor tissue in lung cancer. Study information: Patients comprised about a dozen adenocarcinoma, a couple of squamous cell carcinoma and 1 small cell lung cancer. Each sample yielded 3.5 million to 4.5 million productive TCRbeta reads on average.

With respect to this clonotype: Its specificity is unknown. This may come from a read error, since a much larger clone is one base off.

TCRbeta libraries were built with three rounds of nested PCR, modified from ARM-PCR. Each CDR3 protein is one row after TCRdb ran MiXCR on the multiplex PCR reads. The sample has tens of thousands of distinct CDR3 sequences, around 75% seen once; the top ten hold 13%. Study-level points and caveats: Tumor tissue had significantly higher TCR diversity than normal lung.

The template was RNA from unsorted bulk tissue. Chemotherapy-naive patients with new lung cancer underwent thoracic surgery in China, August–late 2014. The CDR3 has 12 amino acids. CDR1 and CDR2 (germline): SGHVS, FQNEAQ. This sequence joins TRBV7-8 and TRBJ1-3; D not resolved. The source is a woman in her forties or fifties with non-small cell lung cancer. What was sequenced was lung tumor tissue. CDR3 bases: TGTACCAGCAGCTTAAAAGGAAACACCATATATTTT. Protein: CTSSLKGNTIYF.